This TCR beta chain was sequenced for a study of T cell repertoires in ileal Crohn's disease. This CDR3 is built from 16 residues. Germline V gene data show CDR1 as SGHNT and CDR2 as YYREEE (reference sequence). V was clipped by 4 bases and J by 1 base, with 15 bases between them. Clones were read by immunoSEQ multiplex PCR, and TCRdb kept only the in-frame ones, dropping some. The data hold about 62,000 clones, with around 90% observed a single time. Time point reported: neoterminal ileum biopsy at postoperative endoscopy, about 6 months after surgery. Input material: ileal tissue. The receptor was derived from an adult with Crohn's disease. This chain uses TRBV5-4 with TRBJ2-4; a possible D gene is TRBD1 (6 bases). The CDR3 DNA is TGTGCCAGCAGCCCTGGGGGACACCAGGCCAAAAACATTCAGTACTTC. This codes for CASSPGGHQAKNIQYF.